A single sample is the source of the 26 T cell receptor beta chains below, sequenced in a study of technical replicates of blood from several donors. Assay: immunoSEQ multiplex PCR; the TCRdb copy retains only in-frame clones and omits some. The profile shows about 81,000 clones, around four fifths of them singletons. Sequencing used PBMCs. The receptor set was obtained from a human donor in good health. Some clones in this sample may be carry-over from other donors' samples.

This clone was observed a handful of times. This chain joins TRBV15 and TRBJ1-2; 8 bases match TRBD1. The V and J ends lost 5 bases and 8 bases, in that order; junction bases with no gene match: 13. There are 15 residues in the CDR3. Per the germline V gene, CDR1 is LNHNV and CDR2 is YYDKDF (reference sequence). CDR3 sequence: CATSFARGQTEGYTF. The CDR3 nucleotides are TGTGCCACCAGCTTCGCCAGGGGGCAGACGGAAGGCTACACCTTC.

This clone showed up just once. The chain carries TRBV1 and TRBJ2-7; the table assigns TRBD2, which was not confirmed against the DNA. TRBV1 is listed as a pseudogene. The CDR3 loop spans 12 amino acids. CDR3 DNA sequence: TGCACCAGCAGGCGGGGGCTCTACGAGCAGTACTTC. It is translated as CTSRRGLYEQYF.

The genes are TRBV20-1 and TRBJ2-5, with D tentatively TRBD1 (6 bases). The V gene lost 7 bases and the J gene lost 2 bases, with 8 bases spanning the gap. The CDR3 is 11 residues long. The germline CDR1 and CDR2 sequences are DFQATT and SNEGSKA (reference sequence). CDR3 in amino acids: CSGGTQETQYF. The CDR3 coding sequence is TGCAGTGGGGGGACACAAGAGACCCAGTACTTC.

The sample holds a few counts of this clone. CDR3 loop: CASSSGHGNQPQHF. The CDR3 nucleotides read TGTGCCAGCAGCTCGGGACACGGGAATCAGCCCCAGCATTTT. The rearrangement uses TRBV5-6 and TRBJ1-5, with D possibly being TRBD1 (6 bases). Germline V CDR1 and CDR2: SGHDT, YYEEEE. The length of the CDR3 is 14 residues. The V end lost 3 bases, the J end lost 4 bases, and 11 bases lay between the germline ends. Full variable domain (outside the CDR3, taken from reference TRBV5-6 and TRBJ1-5): DAGVTQSPTHLIKTRGQQVTLRCSPKSGHDTVSWYQQALGQGPQFIFQYYEEEERQRGNFPDRFSGHQFPNYSSELNVNALLLGDSALYLCASSSGHGNQPQHFGDGTRLSIL.

The sample holds one count of this clone. The chain employs TRBV4-1 and TRBJ1-1, with 7 bases aligning to TRBD1. Germline loops: CDR1 MGHRA, CDR2 YSYEKL. V trimming: 1 base; J trimming: 7 bases; junction bases outside the gene matches: 6. The CDR3 runs 14 residues. The CDR3 spells CASSQGQGIIEAFF. DNA of the CDR3: TGCGCCAGCAGCCAAGGACAGGGAATAATTGAAGCTTTCTTT.

V is TRBV5-1 and J is TRBJ2-7; 7 bases agree with TRBD2. The V gene's germline CDR1 is SGHRS and CDR2 YFSETQ. V trimming: 0 bases; J trimming: 1 base; junction bases outside the gene matches: 16. CDR3 length equals 19 residues. CDR3 DNA: TGCGCCAGCAGCTTGGTAGGAGTTGGTGGGGAGGGACGGTCCTACGAGCAGTACTTC. It codes for CASSLVGVGGEGRSYEQYF.

The rearrangement joins TRBV18 to TRBJ2-7; TRBD1 aligns across 7 bases. V shed 1 base, J shed 6 bases, and the junction held 3 bases outside the gene matches. Germline CDR1 reads KGHSH; CDR2 reads LQKENI. CDR3 size: 13 residues. The CDR3 DNA reads TGTGCCAGCTCACCACAGGGGGCACGCGAGCAGTACTTC. This encodes CASSPQGAREQYF.

J is TRBJ2-7 and V is TRBV6-5, with 7 bases that match TRBD2. CDR1 and CDR2 (germline): MNHEY, SVGAGI. Trimming at V came to 0 bases and at J to 1 base, leaving 3 bases not matched to a gene. The CDR3 sequence is 15 residues long. The CDR3 DNA is TGTGCCAGCAGTTACTCGGGACTACAATCCTACGAGCAGTACTTC. Protein product: CASSYSGLQSYEQYF.

This chain connects TRBV12-5 to TRBJ2-3; TRBD2 might be the D (6 bases). Trimming took 0 bases from V and 6 from J, leaving 7 bases between them. The CDR3 is 13 amino acids. Per germline, CDR1 LGHNT and CDR2 FRNRAP. In DNA, the CDR3 is TGTGCTAGTGGTTTGGTACGGGGGGATACGCAGTATTTT. Translated, it gives CASGLVRGDTQYF.

The CDR3 bases are TGTGCCAGCAGTGTTACACCCCAGGAAGCTTTCTTT. It translates to CASSVTPQEAFF. The chain recombines TRBV2 with TRBJ1-1; D gene unclear. The CDR3 consists of 12 residues. Germline lookup yields CDR1 SNHLY and CDR2 FYNNEI. The germline V and J ends were trimmed by 4 bases and 8 bases, with 11 bases remaining between them.

The V and J genes are TRBV5-1 and TRBJ2-5; 7 bases line up with TRBD2. V trimming: 3 bases; J trimming: 3 bases; junction bases outside the gene matches: 11. Germline CDR1 and CDR2: SGHRS and YFSETQ. There are 16 residues in the CDR3. This CDR3 reads CASSSQILANKETQYF. For the CDR3, the DNA is TGCGCCAGCAGCTCGCAAATACTAGCGAATAAAGAGACCCAGTACTTC.

This clone was observed a handful of times. The CDR3 region has the DNA TGTGCCAGCACCTCAGAATACGGACAGGGGGACTATGGCTACACCTTC. Its translation: CASTSEYGQGDYGYTF. This chain uses TRBV7-9 with TRBJ1-2, with TRBD1 matching over 10 bases. Germline V gives CDR1 SEHNR, CDR2 FQNEAQ (reference sequence). The CDR3 is 16 residues long. The V gene end was trimmed by 7 bases and the J gene end by 3 bases; junction bases not matched to a gene: 11.

V is TRBV11-1 and J is TRBJ2-1; TRBD1 is a possible D gene (5 bases). The V end lost 3 bases, the J end lost 2 bases, and 14 bases lay between the germline ends. Germline CDR1 reads SGHAT; CDR2 reads FQDESV (reference sequence). The CDR3 sequence is 16 residues long. CDR3 region: CASSFRRGLTYNEQFF. CDR3 DNA sequence: TGTGCCAGCAGCTTTAGAAGGGGCTTAACCTACAATGAGCAGTTCTTC.

The V gene is TRBV7-2, the J gene TRBJ2-4; 16 bases are shared with TRBD2. Germline trimming cut 5 bases from V and 2 bases from J; bases unmatched to any gene: 6. Germline CDR1 and CDR2: SGHTA and FQGNSA. The CDR3 extends over 18 amino acids. As DNA, the CDR3 is TGTGCCAGCAGCCCCGGGACTAGCGGGGGGGCCACCAAAAACATTCAGTACTTC. This sequence encodes CASSPGTSGGATKNIQYF.

V gene TRBV27 combines with J gene TRBJ2-7; the D gene is possibly TRBD1 (5 bases). V shed 0 bases and J shed 0 bases, with 6 bases lying between them. Germline V lookup: CDR1 MNHEY, CDR2 SMNVEV (reference sequence). The CDR3 is 14 amino acids. Here the CDR3 DNA reads TGTGCCAGCAGTTTATCGGGGCTCTCCTACGAGCAGTACTTC. It codes for CASSLSGLSYEQYF.

The chain employs TRBV5-1 and TRBJ1-1, with D maybe TRBD1 (5 bases). The CDR3 has 14 residues. V was pared by 6 bases and J by 1 base, with 13 bases between. Germline V gene data show CDR1 as SGHRS and CDR2 as YFSETQ. Here the CDR3 DNA reads TGCGCCAGCACGAAGACAGTCCCGAACACTGAAGCTTTCTTT. Translated: CASTKTVPNTEAFF.

CDR3 coding DNA: TGTGCCAGCTCACCTCGGGGAGGGTTGAGTGAGCAGTTCTTC. Residues: CASSPRGGLSEQFF. This rearrangement joins TRBV18 to TRBJ2-1; 7 bases fit TRBD2. Losses at the gene ends were 3 bases for V and 9 bases for J; bases not matched to a gene: 8. Germline CDR1 KGHSH, CDR2 LQKENI. The CDR3 loop spans 14 amino acids.

This clone was recorded a few times. The chain uses TRBV25-1 and TRBJ1-1; no clear D. Germline CDR1 is MGHDK and CDR2 is SYGVNS. Trimming removed 5 bases at V and 1 base at J, with 11 bases between. The CDR3 contains 14 residues. The CDR3 here is CASSSLEGNTEAFF. In nucleotides, the CDR3 is TGTGCCAGCAGTTCCCTAGAGGGGAACACTGAAGCTTTCTTT.

The rearrangement uses TRBV19 and TRBJ1-1; possible D gene TRBD1, 5 bases. Germline CDR1 reads LNHDA; CDR2 reads SQIVND (reference sequence). With 2 bases removed from V and 8 bases from J, the gap between germline ends came to 12 bases. This CDR3 is 13 amino acids long. The CDR3 spells CASSITAGREAFF. CDR3 DNA: TGTGCCAGTAGTATAACAGCGGGACGAGAAGCTTTCTTT.

V usage is TRBV29-1 and J usage is TRBJ2-2, with a possible D match to TRBD1 (5 bases). Between the trimmed V and J ends, which lost 6 bases and 6 bases, there was a span of 8 bases. This CDR3 has 11 residues. The germline CDR1 and CDR2 sequences are SQVTM and ANQGSEA. The CDR3 nucleotides are TGCAGCGTGACGACAGCCGGGGAGCTGTTTTTT. Protein product: CSVTTAGELFF.

V gene TRBV4-1 combines with J gene TRBJ2-1; D unresolved. This CDR3 has 13 residues. Germline V gene lookup returns CDR1 MGHRA and CDR2 YSYEKL. Between the trimmed V and J ends, which lost 0 bases and 7 bases, there was a span of 7 bases. For the CDR3, the DNA is TGCGCCAGCAGCCAAGATTCGCAGAATGAGCAGTTCTTC. It codes for CASSQDSQNEQFF.

This chain's CDR3 is CAISESRAGAGNEQYF. In DNA, the CDR3 is TGTGCCATCAGTGAGTCTCGGGCGGGAGCCGGCAACGAGCAGTACTTC. The chain couples TRBV10-3 to TRBJ2-7; 7 bases agree with TRBD2. The CDR3 runs 16 residues. The V segment lost 0 bases and the J segment 5 bases; nucleotides outside the gene matches: 10. Germline V gene data show CDR1 as ENHRY and CDR2 as SYGVKD.

This clone has more than one count but fewer than ten. The V gene is TRBV11-2, the J gene TRBJ2-7, with D possibly TRBD2 on 5 matching bases. The V end lost 5 bases, the J end lost 2 bases, and 19 bases lay between the germline ends. Germline CDR1 is SGHAT and CDR2 is FQNNGV. This CDR3 is built from 16 residues. The CDR3 here is CASSNLAAVSPYEQYF. DNA of the CDR3: TGTGCCAGCAGCAATCTAGCCGCCGTCAGTCCCTACGAGCAGTACTTC.

The chain joins TRBV19 to TRBJ1-2, with 7 bases fitting TRBD1. The ends lost 3 bases at V and 7 bases at J; junction bases unmatched: 14. CDR3 length: 16 residues. Germline V lookup: CDR1 LNHDA, CDR2 SQIVND (reference sequence). DNA of the CDR3: TGTGCCAGTAGTATTGGGAATGAGGGGGCGTTAGGTGGCTACACCTTC. Its translation is CASSIGNEGALGGYTF.

The chain links TRBV19 to TRBJ1-4, with 8 bases matching TRBD1. CDR1 and CDR2 from the germline V gene are LNHDA and SQIVND (reference sequence). Trimming cost V 5 bases and J 0 bases; bases outside gene matches: 8. The CDR3 has 17 residues. CDR3: CASSPVDRAATNEKLFF. The CDR3 DNA is TGTGCCAGTAGTCCAGTGGACAGGGCCGCAACTAATGAAAAACTGTTTTTT.

This sequence joins TRBV15 and TRBJ2-1; 8 bases line up with TRBD2. The CDR3 runs to 15 residues. Germline V gene sequence: CDR1 LNHNV, CDR2 YYDKDF (reference sequence). Trimming took 1 base from V and 7 from J; bases not matched to a gene: 6. CDR3 in amino acids: CATSRVSGSKNEQFF. For the CDR3, the DNA is TGTGCCACCAGCAGAGTAAGCGGGAGTAAAAATGAGCAGTTCTTC. The full variable domain, in which reference TRBV15 and TRBJ2-1 provide the parts outside the CDR3, is DAMVIQNPRYQVTQFGKPVTLSCSQTLNHNVMYWYQQKSSQAPKLLFHYYDKDFNNEADTPDNFQSRRPNTSFCFLDIRSPGLGDTAMYLCATSRVSGSKNEQFFGPGTRLTVL.